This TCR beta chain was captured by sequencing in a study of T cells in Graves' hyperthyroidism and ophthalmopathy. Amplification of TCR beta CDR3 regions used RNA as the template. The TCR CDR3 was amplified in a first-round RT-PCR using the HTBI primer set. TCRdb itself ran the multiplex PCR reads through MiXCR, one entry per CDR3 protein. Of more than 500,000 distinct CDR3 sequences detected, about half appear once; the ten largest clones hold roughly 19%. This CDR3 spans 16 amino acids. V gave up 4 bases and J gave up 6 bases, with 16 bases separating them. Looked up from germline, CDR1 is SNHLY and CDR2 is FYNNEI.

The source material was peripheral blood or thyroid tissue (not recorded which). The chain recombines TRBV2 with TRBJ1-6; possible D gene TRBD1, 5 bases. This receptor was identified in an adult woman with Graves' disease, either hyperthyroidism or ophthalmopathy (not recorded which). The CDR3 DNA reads TGTGCCAGCAGTGGGTCGGTTGGGGGGAGTAATTCACCCCTCCACTTT. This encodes CASSGSVGGSNSPLHF.